The present T cell receptor (beta chain) was sequenced within a study of T cell responses to AZD1222 COVID-19 vaccine. Germline V gives CDR1 SGHTA, CDR2 FQGNSA. V dropped 3 bases and J dropped 2 bases, with 10 bases sitting between them. The length of the CDR3 is 14 residues. Generated by immunoSEQ multiplex PCR, the TCRdb table keeps only in-frame clones and is missing some. The table records 150,000 to 200,000 clones, roughly nine tenths of them present only once. This clone has just one count. The TCR comes from an adult in good health. Sequencing was performed on peripheral blood, taken on day 0 of AZD1222 vaccination. The chain is built from TRBV7-2 and TRBJ1-1, with unresolved D. DNA for the CDR3: TGTGCCAGCAGCTTTAGCTTCCGAAACACTGAAGCTTTCTTT. It encodes CASSFSFRNTEAFF.